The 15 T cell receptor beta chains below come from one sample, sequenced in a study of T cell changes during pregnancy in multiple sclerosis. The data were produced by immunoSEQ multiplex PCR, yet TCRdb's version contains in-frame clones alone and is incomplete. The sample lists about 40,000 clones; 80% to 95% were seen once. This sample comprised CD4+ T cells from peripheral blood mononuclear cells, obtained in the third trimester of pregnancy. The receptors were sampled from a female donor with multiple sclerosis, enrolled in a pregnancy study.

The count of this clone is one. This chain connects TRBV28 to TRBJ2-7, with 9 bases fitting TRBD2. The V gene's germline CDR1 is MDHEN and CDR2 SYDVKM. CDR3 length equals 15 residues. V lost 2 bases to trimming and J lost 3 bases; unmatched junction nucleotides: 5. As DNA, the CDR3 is TGTGCCAGCAGTTTAGGCGGGAGGGCCCTCTACGAGCAGTACTTC. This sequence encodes CASSLGGRALYEQYF. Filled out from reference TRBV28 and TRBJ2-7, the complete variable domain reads DVKVTQSSRYLVKRTGEKVFLECVQDMDHENMFWYRQDPGLGLRLIYFSYDVKMKEKGDIPEGYSVSREKKERFSLILESASTNQTSMYLCASSLGGRALYEQYFGPGTRLTVT.

The chain's CDR3 is CASSLGVPPNTGELFF. The CDR3 coding sequence is TGTGCCAGCAGCTTGGGAGTCCCTCCGAACACCGGGGAGCTGTTTTTT. V usage is TRBV5-4 and J usage is TRBJ2-2; D unresolved. CDR1 and CDR2 from the germline V gene are SGHNT and YYREEE (reference sequence). Between the trimmed V and J ends, which lost 0 bases and 0 bases, there was a span of 9 bases. This CDR3 spans 16 amino acids.

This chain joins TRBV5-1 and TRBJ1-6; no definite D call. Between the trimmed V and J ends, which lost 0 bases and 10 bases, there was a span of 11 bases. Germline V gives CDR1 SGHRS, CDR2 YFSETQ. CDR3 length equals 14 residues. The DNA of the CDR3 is TGCGCCAGCAGCTTGGCCGCAGGCAACTCACCCCTCCACTTT. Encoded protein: CASSLAAGNSPLHF.

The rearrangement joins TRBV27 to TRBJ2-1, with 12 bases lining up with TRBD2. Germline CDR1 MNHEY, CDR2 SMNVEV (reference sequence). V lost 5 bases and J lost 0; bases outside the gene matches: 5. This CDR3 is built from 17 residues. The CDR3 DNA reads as TGTGCCAGCAGTGTAGGGACTAGCGGGTTCTCCTACAATGAGCAGTTCTTC. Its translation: CASSVGTSGFSYNEQFF.

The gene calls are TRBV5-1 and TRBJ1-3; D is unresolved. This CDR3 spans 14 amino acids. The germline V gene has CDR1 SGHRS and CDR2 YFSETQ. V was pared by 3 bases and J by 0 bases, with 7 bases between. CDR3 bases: TGCGCCAGCAGCTATACCGGCTCTGGAAACACCATATATTTT. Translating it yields CASSYTGSGNTIYF.

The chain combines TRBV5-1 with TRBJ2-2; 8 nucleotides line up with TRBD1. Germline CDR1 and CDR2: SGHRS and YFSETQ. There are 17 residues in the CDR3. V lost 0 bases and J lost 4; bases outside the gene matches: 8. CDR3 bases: TGCGCCAGCAGCTTGGCTCAGGGGGCGCTGGGCACCGGGGAGCTGTTTTTT. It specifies CASSLAQGALGTGELFF.

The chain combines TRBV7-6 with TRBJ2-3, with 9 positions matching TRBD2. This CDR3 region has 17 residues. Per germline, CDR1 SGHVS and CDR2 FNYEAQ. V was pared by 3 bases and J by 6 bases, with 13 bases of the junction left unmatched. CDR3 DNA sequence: TGTGCCAGCAGCTTGGGGTCACTAGCGGGTTCGAGGGATACGCAGTATTTT. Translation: CASSLGSLAGSRDTQYF.

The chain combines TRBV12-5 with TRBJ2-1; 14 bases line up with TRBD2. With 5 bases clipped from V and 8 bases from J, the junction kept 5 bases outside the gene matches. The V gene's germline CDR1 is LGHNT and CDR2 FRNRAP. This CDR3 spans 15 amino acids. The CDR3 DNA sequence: TGTGCTAGTGGTAGGACTAGCGGGAGGTTCGATGAGCAGTTCTTC. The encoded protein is CASGRTSGRFDEQFF. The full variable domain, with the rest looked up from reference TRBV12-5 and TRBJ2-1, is DARVTQTPRHKVTEMGQEVTMRCQPILGHNTVFWYRQTMMQGLELLAYFRNRAPLDDSGMPKDRFSAEMPDATLATLKIQPSEPRDSAVYFCASGRTSGRFDEQFFGPGTRLTVL.

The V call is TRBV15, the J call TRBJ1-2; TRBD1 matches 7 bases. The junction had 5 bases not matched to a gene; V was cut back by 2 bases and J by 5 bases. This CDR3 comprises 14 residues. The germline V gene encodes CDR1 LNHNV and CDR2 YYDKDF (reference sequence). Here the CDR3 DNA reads TGTGCCACCAGCAGACAAGACAGGGCGTATGGCTACACCTTC. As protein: CATSRQDRAYGYTF. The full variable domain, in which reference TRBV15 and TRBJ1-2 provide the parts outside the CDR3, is DAMVIQNPRYQVTQFGKPVTLSCSQTLNHNVMYWYQQKSSQAPKLLFHYYDKDFNNEADTPDNFQSRRPNTSFCFLDIRSPGLGDTAMYLCATSRQDRAYGYTFGSGTRLTVV.

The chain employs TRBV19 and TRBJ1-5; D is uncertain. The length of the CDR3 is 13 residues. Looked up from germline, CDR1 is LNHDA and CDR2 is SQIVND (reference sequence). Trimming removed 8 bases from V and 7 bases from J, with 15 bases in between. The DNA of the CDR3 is TGTGCCAGTTCCCCGAGAGGGCGCCAGCCCCAGCATTTT. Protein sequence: CASSPRGRQPQHF.

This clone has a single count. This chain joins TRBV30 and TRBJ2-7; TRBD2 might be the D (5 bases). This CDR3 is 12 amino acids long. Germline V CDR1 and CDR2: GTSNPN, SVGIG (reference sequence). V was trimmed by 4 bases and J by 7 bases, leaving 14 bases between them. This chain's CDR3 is CAWTHGVREQYF. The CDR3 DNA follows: TGTGCCTGGACCCACGGGGTGCGGGAGCAGTACTTC.

The CDR3 region is CASSQPAGRSNQPQHF. In nucleotides, the CDR3 is TGTGCCAGCAGTCAACCCGCAGGGAGGAGCAATCAGCCCCAGCATTTT. V and J are TRBV28 and TRBJ1-5; possibly TRBD1 for D (5 bases). CDR1 and CDR2 from the germline V gene are MDHEN and SYDVKM. The ends were cut back, 5 bases at V and 1 base at J, with 15 bases in the middle. The CDR3 contains 16 residues.

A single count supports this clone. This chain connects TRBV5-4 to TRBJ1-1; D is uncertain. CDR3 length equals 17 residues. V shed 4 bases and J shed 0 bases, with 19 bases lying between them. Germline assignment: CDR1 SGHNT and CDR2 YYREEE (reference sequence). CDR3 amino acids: CASSLGIPGWMNTEAFF. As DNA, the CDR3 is TGTGCCAGCAGCCTTGGTATTCCGGGGTGGATGAACACTGAAGCTTTCTTT.

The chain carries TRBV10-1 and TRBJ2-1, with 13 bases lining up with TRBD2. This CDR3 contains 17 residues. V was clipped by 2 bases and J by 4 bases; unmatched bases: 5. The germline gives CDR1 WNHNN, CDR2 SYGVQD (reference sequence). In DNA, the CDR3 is TGCGCCAGCAGTGAGAGGACTAGCGGGGGCCGATACAATGAGCAGTTCTTC. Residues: CASSERTSGGRYNEQFF.

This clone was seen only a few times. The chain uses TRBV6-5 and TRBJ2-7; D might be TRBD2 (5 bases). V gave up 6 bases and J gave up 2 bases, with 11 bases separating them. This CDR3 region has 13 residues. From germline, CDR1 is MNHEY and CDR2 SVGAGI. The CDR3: CASSRGPTYEQYF. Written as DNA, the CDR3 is TGTGCCAGCAGCCGAGGGCCAACCTACGAGCAGTACTTC.